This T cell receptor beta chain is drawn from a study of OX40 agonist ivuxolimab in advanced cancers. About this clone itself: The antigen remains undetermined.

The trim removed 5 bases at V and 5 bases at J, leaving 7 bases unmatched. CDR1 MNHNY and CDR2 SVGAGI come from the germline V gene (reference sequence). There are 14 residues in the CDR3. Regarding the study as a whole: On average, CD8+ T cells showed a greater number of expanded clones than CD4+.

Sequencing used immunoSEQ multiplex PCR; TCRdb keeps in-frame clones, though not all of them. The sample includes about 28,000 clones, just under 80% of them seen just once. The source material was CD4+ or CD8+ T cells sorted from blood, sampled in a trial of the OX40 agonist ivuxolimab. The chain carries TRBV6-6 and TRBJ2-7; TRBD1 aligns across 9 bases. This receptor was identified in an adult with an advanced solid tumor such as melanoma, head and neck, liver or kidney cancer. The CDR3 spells CASSTQQGADEQYF. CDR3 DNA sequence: TGTGCCAGCAGTACTCAACAGGGGGCGGACGAGCAGTACTTC.